The 32 T cell receptor beta chains reported below all come from one sample, sequenced in a study of blood T cell repertoires in COVID-19. TCRdb keeps only in-frame clones here, not all; method: immunoSEQ multiplex PCR. The sample lists 200,000 to 250,000 clones; about 80% were seen once. The source material was peripheral blood. The receptors come from a man aged 80 or over with acute or convalescent COVID-19.

CDR3 loop: CASIQQGAGELFF. In DNA, the CDR3 is TGTGCCAGTATCCAACAGGGGGCCGGGGAGCTGTTTTTT. V usage is TRBV19 and J usage is TRBJ2-2; 8 nucleotides line up with TRBD1. The CDR3 is 13 residues long. The V segment lost 7 bases and the J segment 6 bases; nucleotides outside the gene matches: 4. The germline CDR1 and CDR2 sequences are LNHDA and SQIVND (reference sequence).

CDR3 region: CASSSWTGGLDTEAFF. DNA for the CDR3: TGTGCCAGCAGTTCCTGGACAGGGGGGTTGGACACTGAAGCTTTCTTT. V is TRBV28 and J is TRBJ1-1; 10 nucleotides agree with TRBD1. There are 16 residues in the CDR3. The V and J ends lost 4 bases and 3 bases, in that order; junction bases with no gene match: 8. Germline CDR1 is MDHEN and CDR2 is SYDVKM.

The V gene is TRBV12-3 or TRBV12-4, the J gene TRBJ2-7; 8 nucleotides line up with TRBD1. The CDR3 length is 13 residues. V shed 5 bases, J shed 6 bases, and the junction held 6 bases outside the gene matches. The CDR3 here is CASSPGQGGEQYF. CDR3 sequence (DNA): TGTGCCAGCAGTCCTGGACAGGGTGGCGAGCAGTACTTC.

This chain links TRBV5-1 with TRBJ1-2, with 8 positions matching TRBD1. The trim removed 0 bases at V and 3 bases at J, leaving 7 bases unmatched. The CDR3 loop spans 16 amino acids. Germline V gives CDR1 SGHRS, CDR2 YFSETQ. As DNA, the CDR3 is TGCGCCAGCAGCTTGGGACAGGGGATCTGGGACTATGGCTACACCTTC. Protein product: CASSLGQGIWDYGYTF.

V usage is TRBV2 and J usage is TRBJ1-6; perhaps TRBD1 as D (6 bases). The CDR3 sequence is 15 residues long. Germline values: CDR1 SNHLY, CDR2 FYNNEI. V dropped 4 bases and J dropped 6 bases, with 13 bases sitting between them. The CDR3 is CASSARRTANSPLHF. DNA for the CDR3: TGTGCCAGCAGTGCTAGAAGGACAGCTAATTCACCCCTCCACTTT. The complete variable domain, with remaining parts taken from reference TRBV2 and TRBJ1-6, reads EPEVTQTPSHQVTQMGQEVILRCVPISNHLYFYWYRQILGQKVEFLVSFYNNEISEKSEIFDDQFSVERPDGSNFTLKIRSTKLEDSAMYFCASSARRTANSPLHFGNGTRLTVT.

The CDR3 sequence is CASSATSGWIDEQFF. The CDR3, as DNA: TGTGCCAGCAGCGCCACTAGCGGGTGGATCGATGAGCAGTTCTTC. The V and J genes are TRBV7-9 and TRBJ2-1; the match to TRBD2 covers 9 bases. This CDR3 comprises 15 residues. CDR1 SEHNR and CDR2 FQNEAQ come from the germline V gene (reference sequence). The V segment lost 5 bases and the J segment 8 bases; nucleotides outside the gene matches: 10.

This clone turned up a few times. At one end the junction does not follow the germline gene, possibly because of a read error. The chain carries TRBV19 and TRBJ1-1; possible D gene TRBD1, 6 bases. CDR3 length equals 12 residues. Germline lookup yields CDR1 LNHDA and CDR2 SQIVND (reference sequence). The CDR3 region is CASTGWGTEAFF. CDR3 nucleotide sequence: TGTGCTAGTACAGGGTGGGGCACTGAAGCTTTCTTT.

This sequence joins TRBV10-3 and TRBJ2-1, with 10 bases lining up with TRBD2. The trim removed 5 bases at V and 2 bases at J, leaving 0 bases unmatched. The CDR3 length is 14 residues. CDR1 and CDR2 from the germline V gene are ENHRY and SYGVKD. The CDR3, as DNA: TGTGCCATCAGTAGCGGGGGGGCCTACAATGAGCAGTTCTTC. It translates to CAISSGGAYNEQFF.

The CDR3 here is CASSLWQQETQYF. CDR3 nucleotide sequence: TGCGCCAGCAGCTTGTGGCAGCAAGAGACCCAGTACTTC. V is TRBV5-1 and J is TRBJ2-5, with D unclear. V shed 1 base and J shed 2 bases, with 6 bases lying between them. Germline CDR1 and CDR2: SGHRS and YFSETQ. This CDR3 is 13 amino acids long.

V usage is TRBV5-6 and J usage is TRBJ1-5; 7 bases are shared with TRBD1. CDR1 SGHDT and CDR2 YYEEEE come from the germline V gene. J was trimmed by 6 bases and V by 0 bases; bases with no gene match: 6. The CDR3 totals 15 residues. The CDR3 DNA follows: TGTGCCAGCAGCTTGGTCGACAGGGAGGTTCAGCCCCAGCATTTT. This gives the protein CASSLVDREVQPQHF. The variable domain in full, completed from reference TRBV5-6 and TRBJ1-5, reads DAGVTQSPTHLIKTRGQQVTLRCSPKSGHDTVSWYQQALGQGPQFIFQYYEEEERQRGNFPDRFSGHQFPNYSSELNVNALLLGDSALYLCASSLVDREVQPQHFGDGTRLSIL.

V gene TRBV6-5 combines with J gene TRBJ1-5; 7 bases map to TRBD1. The junction had 8 bases not matched to a gene; V was cut back by 6 bases and J by 9 bases. CDR3 length equals 13 residues. Germline lookup yields CDR1 MNHEY and CDR2 SVGAGI. DNA for the CDR3: TGTGCCAGCAGCCGGGACAGTTTAGGGCCCCAGCATTTT. Its protein product is CASSRDSLGPQHF.

J is TRBJ2-2 and V is TRBV30; D might be TRBD1 (6 bases). The germline CDR1 and CDR2 sequences are GTSNPN and SVGIG (reference sequence). The CDR3 spans 15 residues. The ends were cut back, 0 bases at V and 1 base at J, with 9 bases in the middle. DNA for the CDR3: TGTGCCTGGAGTGTACTACAGGGGAACACCGGGGAGCTGTTTTTT. It codes for CAWSVLQGNTGELFF.

This clone turned up a few times. The chain couples TRBV5-1 to TRBJ1-4; tentatively, D is TRBD1 (6 bases). The CDR3 totals 15 residues. Germline lookup yields CDR1 SGHRS and CDR2 YFSETQ. V lost 5 bases, J lost 8 bases, and 19 bases lay in between. The DNA of the CDR3 is TGCGCCAGCAGTAATTTACAGGGCGCGAAGGAAAAACTGTTTTTT. Protein: CASSNLQGAKEKLFF.

This chain joins TRBV2 and TRBJ1-3, with D possibly TRBD1 on 5 matching bases. The CDR3 is 13 residues long. Germline values: CDR1 SNHLY, CDR2 FYNNEI. Trimming removed 6 bases at V and 1 base at J, with 7 bases between. In nucleotides, the CDR3 is TGTGCCAGCAGATACAGGTCTGGAAACACCATATATTTT. Its protein is CASRYRSGNTIYF.

This clone was counted a single time. The rearrangement joins TRBV7-9 to TRBJ2-1; TRBD2 might be the D (5 bases). The CDR3 length is 14 residues. V was cut by 4 bases and J by 9 bases, with 16 bases left in between. Germline assignment: CDR1 SEHNR and CDR2 FQNEAQ (reference sequence). CDR3 DNA: TGTGCCAGCAGCTCTTTGAGGGAGATGGGTGAGCAGTTCTTC. Amino acids: CASSSLREMGEQFF.

This chain uses TRBV4-1 with TRBJ1-6; a weak D match, TRBD1 (5 bases). V dropped 2 bases and J dropped 3 bases, with 20 bases sitting between them. The germline gives CDR1 MGHRA, CDR2 YSYEKL. The CDR3 is made up of 19 amino acids. CDR3 in amino acids: CASSQPNPREGIYNSPLHF. CDR3 coding DNA: TGCGCCAGCAGCCAACCAAACCCAAGGGAGGGGATCTATAATTCACCCCTCCACTTT.

This chain joins TRBV5-1 and TRBJ2-5; D gene unclear. The CDR3 is 14 amino acids. V was cut by 1 base and J by 1 base, with 8 bases left in between. Germline V gives CDR1 SGHRS, CDR2 YFSETQ. CDR3 sequence: CASSLQRGQETQYF. The DNA of the CDR3 is TGCGCCAGCAGCTTGCAGCGCGGCCAAGAGACCCAGTACTTC.

The chain employs TRBV19 and TRBJ1-6; D perhaps matches TRBD1 (5 bases). From germline, CDR1 is LNHDA and CDR2 SQIVND (reference sequence). The CDR3 is 13 amino acids. V was trimmed by 11 bases and J by 5 bases, leaving 13 bases between them. The CDR3 spells CASHGGNNSPLHF. The CDR3 DNA sequence: TGTGCCTCCCATGGGGGGAATAATTCACCCCTCCACTTT.

This clone was observed a single time. The chain employs TRBV28 and TRBJ1-2, with a possible D match to TRBD1 (5 bases). Trimming cost V 6 bases and J 8 bases, with 16 bases left between them. Per germline, CDR1 MDHEN and CDR2 SYDVKM. This CDR3 has 13 residues. The CDR3 sequence is CASSFRERRGYTF. The DNA of the CDR3 is TGTGCCAGCAGCTTCAGGGAACGCCGCGGCTACACCTTC.

V gene TRBV9 combines with J gene TRBJ2-7, with 13 bases identical to TRBD2. Looked up from germline, CDR1 is SGDLS and CDR2 is YYNGEE. The CDR3 extends over 14 amino acids. The V segment lost 3 bases and the J segment 5 bases; nucleotides outside the gene matches: 2. The CDR3 DNA follows: TGTGCCAGCAGCGGGACTAGCGGGAGCAACGAGCAGTACTTC. It codes for CASSGTSGSNEQYF. Variable domain in full (rest from reference TRBV9 and TRBJ2-7): DSGVTQTPKHLITATGQRVTLRCSPRSGDLSVYWYQQSLDQGLQFLIQYYNGEERAKGNILERFSAQQFPDLHSELNLSSLELGDSALYFCASSGTSGSNEQYFGPGTRLTVT.

The V call is TRBV19, the J call TRBJ1-2; 9 nucleotides align to TRBD1. Trimming removed 6 bases from V and 9 bases from J; junction bases left unmatched: 5. Germline assignment: CDR1 LNHDA and CDR2 SQIVND (reference sequence). CDR3 length equals 12 residues. Written as DNA, the CDR3 is TGTGCCAGTAGCACCGGGACAGGGAGCTACACCTTC. The encoded protein is CASSTGTGSYTF.

This clone has only a few counts. The chain uses TRBV7-9 and TRBJ2-1, with 12 bases aligning to TRBD2. The CDR3 is 13 residues long. Germline V gene sequence: CDR1 SEHNR, CDR2 FQNEAQ (reference sequence). After removal of 8 bases from V and 6 bases from J, the junction contained 2 bases not matched to a gene. The CDR3 region is CASLLAGGNEQFF. The DNA of the CDR3 is TGTGCCAGCTTACTAGCGGGAGGCAATGAGCAGTTCTTC.

The chain employs TRBV19 and TRBJ1-5, with 12 bases matching TRBD1. This CDR3 spans 17 amino acids. The V segment lost 3 bases and the J segment 6 bases; nucleotides outside the gene matches: 9. Germline CDR1 LNHDA, CDR2 SQIVND (reference sequence). The DNA of the CDR3 is TGTGCCAGTAGTATCCCCGGGACAGGGGGCAGGAGTCAGCCCCAGCATTTT. Translated: CASSIPGTGGRSQPQHF.

The chain uses TRBV7-3 and TRBJ2-5; 8 nucleotides align to TRBD1. In germline, CDR1 is SGHTA, CDR2 FQGTGA. Trimming removed 3 bases from V and 4 bases from J; junction bases left unmatched: 1. CDR3 length: 13 amino acids. The CDR3 DNA follows: TGTGCCAGCAGCTTTGGACAGGGAGAGACCCAGTACTTC. It yields the protein CASSFGQGETQYF.

This chain joins TRBV5-1 and TRBJ2-2; 11 bases fit TRBD2. Germline loops: CDR1 SGHRS, CDR2 YFSETQ. CDR3 length: 16 amino acids. The junction had 5 bases not matched to a gene; V was cut back by 2 bases and J by 5 bases. The DNA of the CDR3 is TGCGCCAGCAGCTTAGCGAGACTAGCGGGAACCGGGGAGCTGTTTTTT. Translation: CASSLARLAGTGELFF.

V and J are TRBV13 and TRBJ1-5; 7 bases map to TRBD1. This CDR3 is built from 14 residues. The germline V gene has CDR1 PRHDT and CDR2 FYEKMQ (reference sequence). J was trimmed by 5 bases and V by 0 bases; bases with no gene match: 1. CDR3 coding DNA: TGTGCCAGCAGCTTAGGAGGGGGCGATCAGCCCCAGCATTTT. Amino acid sequence: CASSLGGGDQPQHF.

This clone was detected only a few times. The CDR3 region is CASSLDRDSSYNSPLHF. The CDR3 region has the DNA TGCGCCAGCAGCCTCGACAGGGACAGCTCCTATAATTCACCCCTCCACTTT. The genes are TRBV4-1 and TRBJ1-6; 7 bases line up with TRBD1. CDR3 length equals 17 residues. Germline-derived CDR1 and CDR2 are MGHRA and YSYEKL. Germline trimming cut 4 bases from V and 0 bases from J; bases unmatched to any gene: 6.

V and J are TRBV18 and TRBJ1-1; a weak D match, TRBD1 (6 bases). Trimming left V 2 bases short and J 1 base short, with 20 bases between. The CDR3 covers 18 residues. Germline V lookup: CDR1 KGHSH, CDR2 LQKENI. CDR3 DNA sequence: TGTGCCAGCTCACCAACAACTGGGGTTGGGGGACAGAACACTGAAGCTTTCTTT. Translated, it gives CASSPTTGVGGQNTEAFF.

This chain connects TRBV4-1 to TRBJ1-5; D might be TRBD1 (6 bases). Between the trimmed V and J ends, which lost 0 bases and 5 bases, there was a span of 11 bases. Germline-derived CDR1 and CDR2 are MGHRA and YSYEKL. This CDR3 has 15 amino acids. The CDR3: CASSQDSDSYQPQHF. The CDR3 DNA reads TGCGCCAGCAGCCAAGATTCGGACAGCTATCAGCCCCAGCATTTT.

Details on this clone: The same CDR3 is also encoded by other DNA sequences in this sample. V gene TRBV30 combines with J gene TRBJ1-5; D perhaps matches TRBD1 (5 bases). Trimming cost V 0 bases and J 4 bases, with 7 bases left between them. The CDR3 contains 13 residues. Per germline, CDR1 GTSNPN and CDR2 SVGIG (reference sequence). The CDR3 coding sequence is TGTGCCTGGAGTGTGCAGGGAAATCAGCCCCAGCATTTT. This gives the protein CAWSVQGNQPQHF.

The chain joins TRBV28 to TRBJ2-7; possible D gene TRBD2, 6 bases. This CDR3 has 14 residues. Germline lookup yields CDR1 MDHEN and CDR2 SYDVKM. Deletions cut 2 bases from V and 6 bases from J, with 14 bases between. Written as DNA, the CDR3 is TGTGCCAGCAGTTTACGGCGGGACCTCGCCGAGCAGTACTTC. Encoded protein: CASSLRRDLAEQYF.

This chain joins TRBV19 and TRBJ2-5; 9 bases match TRBD1. The junction had 8 bases not matched to a gene; V was cut back by 4 bases and J by 2 bases. CDR3 length: 16 residues. Germline-derived CDR1 and CDR2 are LNHDA and SQIVND (reference sequence). DNA for the CDR3: TGTGCCAGTAGTACGTACAGGGGGCCCATACAAGAGACCCAGTACTTC. Its protein is CASSTYRGPIQETQYF.